This T cell receptor beta chain was observed in a study of graft-versus-host responses after intestinal transplantation. On the study more broadly: Isolated intestinal, liver-intestinal, or multivisceral transplants were what recipients had. Induction with anti-thymocyte globulin, then tacrolimus and steroids for about 3 years, was given to all recipients.

Using immunoSEQ multiplex PCR, the repertoire was profiled, and TCRdb retains in-frame clones only, with some absent. The table has roughly 40,000 clones, roughly nine tenths seen once. On this clone itself: Its antigen is undetermined.

V lost 5 bases and J 3 bases, leaving 16 bases between the germline ends. The V gene's germline CDR1 is SGHVS and CDR2 FQNEAQ. The CDR3 consists of 16 residues. Study conclusions and caveats: There were GvH clones found in recipient marrow, and some of them appeared first in ileum or blood. Early post-transplant HvG declines tracked with peak circulating GvH clone levels.

This specimen was PBMCs, taken 524 days after transplant. This clonotype was sampled from a human patient who received an intestinal transplant, so some T cells may come from the graft donor. This rearrangement joins TRBV7-8 to TRBJ2-2; D tentatively reads TRBD1 or TRBD2 (6 bases each). In DNA, the CDR3 is TGTGCCAGCAGCGCCCGGACGGGGGCTTACACCGGGGAGCTGTTTTTT. This codes for CASSARTGAYTGELFF.